These 11 T cell receptor beta chains were sequenced from one sample in a study of T cell repertoires in cytomegalovirus infection. Each CDR3 protein gets one entry after TCRdb re-called the reads with MiXCR. Among some 57,000 distinct CDR3 sequences, around 33% were seen once, and the ten largest hold around 70%. These receptors lack a known antigen. Input material: PBMCs, sequenced either directly or after in vitro stimulation (not recorded which). Source of these receptors: a human donor in good health (CMV status not recorded). Some clones in this sample may be carry-over from other donors' samples.

This clonotype was detected a few times. V is TRBV7-4 and J is TRBJ2-6, with 8 bases that match TRBD2. Germline CDR1 is SGHVT and CDR2 is SQSDAQ. There are 16 residues in the CDR3. With 5 bases clipped from V and 0 bases from J, the junction kept 3 bases outside the gene matches. The CDR3 protein is CASSPSGSSGANVLTF. In DNA form, the CDR3 reads TGTGCCAGCAGCCCCAGCGGGAGCTCTGGGGCCAACGTCCTGACTTTC. Variable domain in full (rest from reference TRBV7-4 and TRBJ2-6): GAGVSQSPRYKVAKRGRDVALRCDSISGHVTLYWYRQTLGQGSEVLTYSQSDAQRDKSGRPSGRFSAERPERSVSTLKIQRTEQGDSAVYLCASSPSGSSGANVLTFGAGSRLTVL.

This clonotype was picked up many times. This chain joins TRBV7-2 and TRBJ1-6; possibly TRBD1 for D (5 bases). Germline CDR1 reads SGHTA; CDR2 reads FQGNSA. Trimming took off 4 bases at V and 0 bases at J, with 10 bases between the two ends. The CDR3 is made up of 16 amino acids. The DNA of the CDR3 is TGTGCCAGCAGCTCGGACATCTACTCCTATAATTCACCCCTCCACTTT. As protein: CASSSDIYSYNSPLHF.

The rearrangement links TRBV7-4 to TRBJ2-7; D is ambiguous. Germline loops: CDR1 SGHVT, CDR2 SQSDAQ. V was shortened by 4 bases and J by 7 bases, with 14 bases between the two germline ends. CDR3 size: 13 residues. For the CDR3, the DNA is TGTGCCAGCAGCTCCGTTGCCCCCCCGGAGCAGTACTTC. Protein product: CASSSVAPPEQYF.

Of note for this clonotype: This may come from a read error, since a much larger clone is one base off. This rearrangement joins TRBV7-6 to TRBJ2-7, with D uncertain. The germline gives CDR1 SGHVS, CDR2 FNYEAQ. V lost 0 bases to trimming and J lost 5 bases, with 8 bases between them. This CDR3 contains 13 residues. The chain's CDR3 is CASSLARVDEQYF. CDR3 bases: TGTGCCAGCAGCTTAGCAAGGGTAGACGAGCAGTACTTC.

V gene TRBV10-3 combines with J gene TRBJ1-1, with D possibly TRBD1 on 5 matching bases. Trimming cost V 4 bases and J 0 bases, with 6 bases left between them. Germline assignment: CDR1 ENHRY and CDR2 SYGVKD. The CDR3 is made up of 13 amino acids. CDR3 nucleotides: TGTGCCATCAGTGGGGGACTGAACACTGAAGCTTTCTTT. Its protein product is CAISGGLNTEAFF.

This chain joins TRBV2 and TRBJ2-7; D may match TRBD1 or TRBD2 (5 bases each). CDR3 size: 12 residues. The ends were cut back, 8 bases at V and 11 bases at J, with 19 bases in the middle. Germline CDR1 reads SNHLY; CDR2 reads FYNNEI. In DNA, the CDR3 is TGTGCCAGCTCTGAAGGTGGGGGTCTGGAGTACTTC. Translated: CASSEGGGLEYF. Together with reference TRBV2 and TRBJ2-7, the CDR3 gives the full variable domain: EPEVTQTPSHQVTQMGQEVILRCVPISNHLYFYWYRQILGQKVEFLVSFYNNEISEKSEIFDDQFSVERPDGSNFTLKIRSTKLEDSAMYFCASSEGGGLEYFGPGTRLTVT.

V usage is TRBV6-2 or TRBV6-3 and J usage is TRBJ2-3; 7 bases fit TRBD1. With 6 bases clipped from V and 5 bases from J, the junction kept 8 bases outside the gene matches. The CDR3 consists of 14 residues. Germline V gene data show CDR1 as MNHEY and CDR2 as SVGEGT. CDR3 sequence reads: CASRIDRVGDTQYF. The CDR3 nucleotides are TGTGCCAGCAGGATCGACAGGGTAGGAGATACGCAGTATTTT.

The gene calls are TRBV2 and TRBJ2-1; D gene uncertain. CDR3 length: 14 residues. Germline loops: CDR1 SNHLY, CDR2 FYNNEI. V shed 3 bases and J shed 4 bases, with 10 bases lying between them. The CDR3 spells CASSDLEVYNEQFF. CDR3 bases: TGTGCCAGCAGTGATCTCGAGGTATACAATGAGCAGTTCTTC.

The gene calls are TRBV10-3 and TRBJ1-1; weak D call: TRBD1 (5 bases). V lost 3 bases, J lost 6 bases, and 17 bases lay in between. This CDR3 comprises 15 residues. Germline CDR1 is ENHRY and CDR2 is SYGVKD. CDR3 loop: CAISDAGRADAEAFF. DNA of the CDR3: TGTGCCATCAGTGACGCCGGCAGGGCGGATGCTGAAGCTTTCTTT.

This clonotype has more than one count but fewer than ten. This sequence joins TRBV5-4 and TRBJ1-2; D uncertain. Per the germline V gene, CDR1 is SGHNT and CDR2 is YYREEE (reference sequence). Trimming shortened V by 3 bases and J by 5 bases, and 8 bases separated the two germline ends. The CDR3 is 12 residues long. The CDR3 sequence is CASSSDLYGYTF. In DNA, the CDR3 is TGTGCCAGCAGCTCAGATCTGTATGGCTACACCTTC. Full variable domain (rest looked up from reference TRBV5-4 and TRBJ1-2): ETGVTQSPTHLIKTRGQQVTLRCSSQSGHNTVSWYQQALGQGPQFIFQYYREEENGRGNFPPRFSGLQFPNYSSELNVNALELDDSALYLCASSSDLYGYTFGSGTRLTVV.

This clonotype was seen a handful of times. The chain joins TRBV7-9 to TRBJ1-1; 8 bases map to TRBD1. The CDR3 runs 14 residues. The trim removed 6 bases at V and 1 base at J, leaving 4 bases unmatched. From germline, CDR1 is SEHNR and CDR2 FQNEAQ (reference sequence). DNA of the CDR3: TGTGCCAGCAGATGGACAGGGACGAACACTGAAGCTTTCTTT. Translating it yields CASRWTGTNTEAFF.